This T cell receptor (beta chain) was profiled in a study of lymphopenia after photon versus proton radiotherapy. Study-wide results and caveats: Post-nadir TCR diversity decline inversely tracked overall survival among those who died. Post-nadir diversity loss with photons came from oligoclonal expansion, particularly CD8+ Temra cells. Relative stability marked proton patients; photon patients lost diversity and naive cells.

Concerning this clone: Antigen unknown.

The repertoire was sequenced with immunoSEQ multiplex PCR; TCRdb's copy has only in-frame clones and lacks some. Found here are 30,000 to 40,000 clones, more than 85% of them singletons; the top ten hold approximately 14%. This CDR3 has 14 amino acids. Trimming removed 6 bases from V and 5 bases from J; junction bases left unmatched: 9. Germline V gene sequence: CDR1 SEHNR, CDR2 FQNEAQ (reference sequence). This clonotype originated in a man between 60 and 75 years old with cholangiocarcinoma. The sequencing here drew on peripheral blood, taken from a patient treated with photon-based radiotherapy. The chain joins TRBV7-9 to TRBJ1-2; 7 bases are a match to TRBD1. The CDR3 spells CASRGRDSLYGYTF. The CDR3 DNA follows: TGTGCCAGCAGGGGCCGGGACAGCCTTTATGGCTACACCTTC.